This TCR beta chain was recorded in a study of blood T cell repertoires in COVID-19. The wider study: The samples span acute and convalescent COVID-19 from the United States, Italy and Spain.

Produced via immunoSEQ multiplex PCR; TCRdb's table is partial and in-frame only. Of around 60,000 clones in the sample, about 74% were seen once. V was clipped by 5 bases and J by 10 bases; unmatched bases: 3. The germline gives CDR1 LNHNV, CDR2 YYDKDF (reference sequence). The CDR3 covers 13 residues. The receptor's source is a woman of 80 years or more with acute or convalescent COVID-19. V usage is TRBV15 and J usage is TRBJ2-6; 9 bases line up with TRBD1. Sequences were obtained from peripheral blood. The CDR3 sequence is CATSGTGTNVLTF. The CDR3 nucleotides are TGTGCCACCAGCGGGACAGGGACAAACGTCCTGACTTTC.